This T cell receptor (beta chain) was found in a study of T cell responses to AZD1222 COVID-19 vaccine. Germline CDR1 LGHDT, CDR2 YNNKEL (reference sequence). The length of the CDR3 is 15 residues. Trimming pared 1 base from V and 3 bases from J, leaving 12 bases between. TCRdb keeps only in-frame clones here, not all; method: immunoSEQ multiplex PCR. The sample includes around 110,000 clones, approximately 85% of them seen just once. The chain joins TRBV3-1 (or the pseudogene TRBV3-2) to TRBJ1-1, with a tentative D call TRBD1 (6 bases). The source of this sequence is an adult in good health. Here the sequenced sample was peripheral blood, taken on day 0 of MenACWY control vaccination. CDR3 bases: TGTGCCAGCAGCCAAGTTAGACAGGCGCACACTGAAGCTTTCTTT. It is translated as CASSQVRQAHTEAFF.